This T cell receptor (beta chain) was recorded in a study of regulatory T cells in long-lasting Graves disease. Study conclusions and caveats: TCR diversity was lower in persistent Graves' patients (versus newly diagnosed ones).

Time point defined: persistent/refractory GD, antithyroid drugs over 5 years with positive TRAb. Following extraction of RNA from PBMCs, that RNA was used to make the TCR library. Recruitment took place at an endocrinology department in Xi'an, China. This clonotype was detected ten times or more. Its antigen is as yet unknown. Building of the TCR beta libraries involved iRepertoire HTBI primers and Arm-PCR of CDR3 regions. TCRdb passed the multiplex PCR reads through MiXCR, listing each CDR3 protein once. The sample lists some 420,000 distinct CDR3 sequences, about 22% occurring once. Germline V gene data show CDR1 as MNHNS and CDR2 as SASEGT. V lost 7 bases and J 2 bases, leaving 11 bases between the germline ends. The CDR3 has 13 residues.

The source is a female donor with Graves disease. Source: peripheral blood mononuclear cells (PBMCs), taken when the disease was refractory, from a patient treated with antithyroid drugs. The chain uses TRBV6-1 and TRBJ1-1; D uncertain. The CDR3: CASTQHRNTEAFF. For the CDR3, the DNA is TGTGCCAGCACCCAACACAGAAACACTGAAGCTTTCTTT.